What follows are 15 T cell receptor beta chains derived from one specimen sequenced in a study of T cell changes during pregnancy in multiple sclerosis. Repertoires were generated with immunoSEQ multiplex PCR, while TCRdb's copy carries only in-frame clones and drops some. The sample gives about 41,000 clones, 90% of which show up once; around 7% is in the top ten. This material consisted of CD8+ T cells from peripheral blood mononuclear cells, taken in the third trimester of pregnancy. The receptors originated from a female donor with multiple sclerosis, enrolled in a pregnancy study.

This chain joins TRBV27 and TRBJ1-5, with a possible D match to TRBD1 (6 bases). This CDR3 is 14 amino acids long. Per the germline V gene, CDR1 is MNHEY and CDR2 is SMNVEV (reference sequence). V dropped 6 bases and J dropped 1 base, with 10 bases sitting between them. For the CDR3, the DNA is TGTGCCAGCAGAACCACAGGGAGCAATCAGCCCCAGCATTTT. Its protein product is CASRTTGSNQPQHF.

The CDR3, as DNA: TGTGCCAGTAGTATAAGGACAGGGGGAAGGAACACTGAAGCTTTCTTT. Protein product: CASSIRTGGRNTEAFF. This chain joins TRBV19 and TRBJ1-1, with 10 nucleotides matching TRBD1. V gave up 2 bases and J gave up 1 base; unmatched junction bases: 4. Germline CDR1 LNHDA, CDR2 SQIVND (reference sequence). The CDR3 runs 16 residues.

This chain connects TRBV27 to TRBJ2-7, with a possible D match to TRBD1 (6 bases). The germline V gene has CDR1 MNHEY and CDR2 SMNVEV (reference sequence). This CDR3 has 14 amino acids. The ends were cut back, 3 bases at V and 6 bases at J, with 15 bases in the middle. As DNA, the CDR3 is TGTGCCAGCAGTTTCCTGGGGGCTTCTTTCGAGCAGTACTTC. Residues: CASSFLGASFEQYF.

V usage is TRBV7-2 and J usage is TRBJ1-6; D might be TRBD1 (5 bases). Germline CDR1 and CDR2: SGHTA and FQGNSA. Between the trimmed V and J ends, which lost 6 bases and 9 bases, there was a span of 15 bases. The CDR3 extends over 14 amino acids. CDR3 nucleotides: TGTGCCAGCAGATCCGGGACTTTGCGTTCACCCCTCCACTTT. It encodes CASRSGTLRSPLHF.

J is TRBJ1-1 and V is TRBV28; no definite D call. The CDR3 runs 15 residues. V was shortened by 2 bases and J by 0 bases, with 10 bases between the two germline ends. Germline CDR1 reads MDHEN; CDR2 reads SYDVKM. For the CDR3, the DNA is TGTGCCAGCAGTTTAACCAGAAATATGAACACTGAAGCTTTCTTT. Its protein product is CASSLTRNMNTEAFF. The whole variable domain, remainder taken from reference TRBV28 and TRBJ1-1, is DVKVTQSSRYLVKRTGEKVFLECVQDMDHENMFWYRQDPGLGLRLIYFSYDVKMKEKGDIPEGYSVSREKKERFSLILESASTNQTSMYLCASSLTRNMNTEAFFGQGTRLTVV.

The chain joins TRBV6-5 to TRBJ1-6; D call uncertain. Trimming took 2 bases from V and 4 from J, leaving 6 bases between them. CDR3 length: 14 residues. Germline loops: CDR1 MNHEY, CDR2 SVGAGI. The CDR3 nucleotides are TGTGCCAGCAGTTACAGAGGATATAATTCACCCCTCCACTTT. Protein: CASSYRGYNSPLHF.

This chain joins TRBV5-4 and TRBJ1-2; 10 nucleotides agree with TRBD1. The CDR3 has 14 amino acids. The V gene end was trimmed by 3 bases and the J gene end by 3 bases; junction bases not matched to a gene: 2. Germline V gives CDR1 SGHNT, CDR2 YYREEE (reference sequence). The CDR3 nucleotides are TGTGCCAGCAGCTGGGACAGGGGCGACTATGGCTACACCTTC. The encoded protein is CASSWDRGDYGYTF.

This clone was detected once. This chain uses TRBV27 with TRBJ1-1; D unresolved. The germline V gene has CDR1 MNHEY and CDR2 SMNVEV (reference sequence). CDR3 length: 13 residues. Between the trimmed V and J ends, which lost 2 bases and 4 bases, there was a span of 8 bases. The chain's CDR3 is CASSLTPGTEAFF. The CDR3, as DNA: TGTGCCAGCAGTTTAACCCCCGGCACTGAAGCTTTCTTT.

This clone is judged medium-sized. This chain uses TRBV6-4 with TRBJ1-5; D is ambiguous. The germline CDR1 and CDR2 sequences are MRHNA and SNTAGT. CDR3 size: 13 residues. Trimming cost V 6 bases and J 5 bases, with 11 bases left between them. CDR3 sequence (DNA): TGTGCCAGCAGCGCGGACTCAGATCAGCCCCAGCATTTT. Its translation: CASSADSDQPQHF.

In DNA form, the CDR3 reads TGTGCCAGCAGGACCGGGACAGTGCACCCTCAAGAGACCCAGTACTTC. The encoded protein is CASRTGTVHPQETQYF. The chain recombines TRBV13 with TRBJ2-5, with 7 bases fitting TRBD1. The CDR3 has 16 amino acids. Unmatched junction bases numbered 12, after V lost 6 bases and J lost 2 bases. From germline, CDR1 is PRHDT and CDR2 FYEKMQ (reference sequence). The full variable domain, its missing parts supplied by reference TRBV13 and TRBJ2-5, is AAGVIQSPRHLIKEKRETATLKCYPIPRHDTVYWYQQGPGQDPQFLISFYEKMQSDKGSIPDRFSAQQFSDYHSELNMSSLELGDSALYFCASRTGTVHPQETQYFGPGTRLLVL.

The chain recombines TRBV28 with TRBJ1-1; TRBD1 matches at 7 bases. CDR1 is MDHEN and CDR2 is SYDVKM in the germline V gene. CDR3 length: 14 amino acids. After removal of 4 bases from V and 7 bases from J, the junction contained 9 bases not matched to a gene. The CDR3: CASSSTTGLGEAFF. In DNA, the CDR3 is TGTGCCAGCAGTTCAACGACAGGGTTGGGTGAAGCTTTCTTT.

The V call is TRBV19, the J call TRBJ1-2, with D perhaps TRBD1 (6 bases). Between the trimmed V and J ends, which lost 7 bases and 1 base, there was a span of 10 bases. CDR1 is LNHDA and CDR2 is SQIVND in the germline V gene (reference sequence). This CDR3 is built from 13 residues. CDR3: CASMGGLNYGYTF. The CDR3 nucleotides are TGTGCCAGTATGGGGGGGCTTAACTATGGCTACACCTTC.

This clone showed up just once. This chain links TRBV10-3 with TRBJ2-3; 8 bases line up with TRBD2. This CDR3 has 14 residues. Germline V gene data show CDR1 as ENHRY and CDR2 as SYGVKD. V lost 6 bases and J lost 4; bases outside the gene matches: 6. CDR3 nucleotides: TGTGCCATCAGAAGTAGCGGGGAGGCAGATACGCAGTATTTT. This encodes CAIRSSGEADTQYF.

This rearrangement joins TRBV5-6 to TRBJ2-7; 10 bases match TRBD1. The CDR3 totals 16 residues. Looked up from germline, CDR1 is SGHDT and CDR2 is YYEEEE. Trimming at V came to 5 bases and at J to 3 bases, leaving 11 bases not matched to a gene. CDR3 in DNA: TGTGCCAGCAGAGACGTCAAAGGGACAGGGGACTACGAGCAGTACTTC. This encodes CASRDVKGTGDYEQYF. Combining the CDR3 with reference TRBV5-6 and TRBJ2-7 gives the whole variable domain DAGVTQSPTHLIKTRGQQVTLRCSPKSGHDTVSWYQQALGQGPQFIFQYYEEEERQRGNFPDRFSGHQFPNYSSELNVNALLLGDSALYLCASRDVKGTGDYEQYFGPGTRLTVT.

The V gene is TRBV7-3, the J gene TRBJ2-3, with D possibly TRBD2 on 6 matching bases. Germline CDR1 and CDR2: SGHTA and FQGTGA. V dropped 4 bases and J dropped 2 bases, with 10 bases sitting between them. The CDR3 totals 14 residues. The CDR3 DNA follows: TGTGCCAGCAGCTCGGGACTTCACACAGATACGCAGTATTTT. The encoded protein is CASSSGLHTDTQYF.